A selection of T cell receptor beta chains follows, all from one sample in a study of cytomegalovirus exposure and HLA in healthy donors. Sequencing was performed with immunoSEQ multiplex PCR; in TCRdb, only in-frame clones are kept and a portion is missing. The sample yields just over 150,000 clones, of which the top ten take up 2.1%. The sample comprised PBMCs. The receptor set was obtained from a man aged 25-45 years in good health and CMV-seronegative. The CDR3 runs from the conserved cysteine through the conserved F or W.

TRBV27	TRBJ1-1	CASSPGQGTEAFF
TRBV4-3	TRBJ1-4	CASSQRTGFDEKLFF
TRBV5-4	TRBJ2-7	CASSGTSGDEQYF
TRBV19	TRBJ1-4	CARPDSRGAANEKLFF
TRBV27	TRBJ1-5	CASSSNNRGQPQHF
TRBV5-1	TRBJ1-2	CASSRDRGNGKGYTF
TRBV5-1	TRBJ1-3	CASSLAPAGGNTIYF
TRBV28	TRBJ2-3	CASSPPLRSTDTQYF
TRBV7-6	.	CASSLGIRGHSYEQYF
TRBV15	TRBJ1-2	CATSRDGPAGREGGYTF
TRBV19	TRBJ2-1	CASSSPGQSIGRWFF
TRBV5-1	TRBJ2-6	CASSRRETSGANVLTF
TRBV6-5	TRBJ1-3	CASSRPGVERNTIYF
TRBV19	TRBJ1-5	CASSRDSSRPTSNQPQHF
TRBV5-1	TRBJ1-2	CASSFGSGVRGYGYTF
TRBV6-5	TRBJ1-3	CASSSGFSGNTIYF
TRBV10-3	TRBJ1-2	CAISERGTRANYGYTF
TRBV27	TRBJ2-7	CASSLSGNRGLDYEQYF
TRBV18	TRBJ2-7	CASSEARYEQYF
TRBV18	TRBJ1-1	CASSPQQEDTEAFF
TRBV11-2	TRBJ2-4	CASIPTEGHHIQYF
TRBV7-9	TRBJ2-7	CASSPPRAYEQYF
TRBV5-1	TRBJ2-7	CASSPDRVSSEQYF
TRBV7-2	TRBJ1-1	CASSLVRGQNTEAFF